This TCR beta chain stems from a study of cytomegalovirus exposure and HLA in healthy donors. Study-level results: 87-base-pair reads could not separate some V segments, including TRBV6-2 and TRBV6-3. According to an earlier analysis, most TCR beta V segments yielded productive rearrangements about 90% or about 30% of the time.

Concerning this clone itself: Its antigen is currently unknown.

J lost 4 bases, V lost 8 bases, and 6 bases had no gene match. Germline assignment: CDR1 MNHEY and CDR2 SMNVEV (reference sequence). The CDR3 sequence is 13 residues long. The PCR employed 60 Vbeta primers together with 13 Jbeta primers. The repertoire was sequenced with immunoSEQ multiplex PCR; TCRdb's copy has only in-frame clones and lacks some. Of about 180,000 clones detected, about three quarters appear once; the ten largest clones hold about 1.5%. Sequencing was carried out using PBMCs. This clonotype was obtained from a man aged 18 to 30 in good health and CMV-seronegative. The chain is built from TRBV27 and TRBJ1-2; TRBD1 agrees at 8 bases. As DNA, the CDR3 is TGTGCCAGCCGTTCAGGGGGCGGCTATGGCTACACCTTC. Translated: CASRSGGGYGYTF.